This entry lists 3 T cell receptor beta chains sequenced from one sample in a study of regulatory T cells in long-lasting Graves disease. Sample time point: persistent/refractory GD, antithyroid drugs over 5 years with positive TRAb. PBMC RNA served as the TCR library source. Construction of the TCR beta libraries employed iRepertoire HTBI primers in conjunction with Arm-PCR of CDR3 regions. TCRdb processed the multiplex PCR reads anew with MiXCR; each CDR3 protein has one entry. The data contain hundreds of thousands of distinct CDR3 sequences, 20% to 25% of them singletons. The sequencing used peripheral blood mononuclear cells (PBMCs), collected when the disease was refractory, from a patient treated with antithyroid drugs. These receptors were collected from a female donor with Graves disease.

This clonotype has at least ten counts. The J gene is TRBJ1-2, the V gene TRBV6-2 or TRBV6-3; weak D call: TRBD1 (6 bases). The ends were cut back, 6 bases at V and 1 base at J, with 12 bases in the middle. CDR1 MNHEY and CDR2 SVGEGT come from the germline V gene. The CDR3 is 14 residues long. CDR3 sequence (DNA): TGTGCCAGCAGATATGACAGGTTTAACTATGGCTACACCTTC. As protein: CASRYDRFNYGYTF.

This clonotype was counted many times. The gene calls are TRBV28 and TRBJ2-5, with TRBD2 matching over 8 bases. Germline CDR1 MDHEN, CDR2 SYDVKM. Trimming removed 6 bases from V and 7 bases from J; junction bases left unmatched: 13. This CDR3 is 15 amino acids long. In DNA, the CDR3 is TGTGCCAGCAGGGCGAGCGGGAGCGCCTCGTGGACCCAGTACTTC. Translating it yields CASRASGSASWTQYF.

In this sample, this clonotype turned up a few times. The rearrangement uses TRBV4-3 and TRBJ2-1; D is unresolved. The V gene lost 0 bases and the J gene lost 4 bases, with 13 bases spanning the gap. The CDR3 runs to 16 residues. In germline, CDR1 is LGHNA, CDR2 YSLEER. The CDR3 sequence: CASSQDPAPGYNEQFF. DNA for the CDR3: TGCGCCAGCAGCCAAGATCCAGCGCCAGGATACAATGAGCAGTTCTTC.